The 21 T cell receptor beta chains given below trace back to one sample, sequenced in a study of read filtering for tumor transcriptome and immune sequencing. Molecular barcoded adaptors covering alpha/delta and beta/gamma chains were used on approximately 400 ng RNA. TCRdb used MiXCR to reprocess the reads, holding one entry per CDR3 protein. The sample contains 100,000 to 150,000 distinct CDR3 sequences, 10% to 15% of which appear only once. The sample taken for sequencing was a population of CD138-negative cells sorted from bone marrow. Receptor source: a donor at least 40 years old with multiple myeloma.

The V and J genes are TRBV5-1 and TRBJ2-7; 7 bases align to TRBD2. V shed 4 bases, J shed 1 base, and the junction held 5 bases outside the gene matches. This CDR3 is built from 14 residues. The germline gives CDR1 SGHRS, CDR2 YFSETQ. CDR3 nucleotides: TGCGCCAGCAGCCGACAGCGGGATTCCTACGAGCAGTACTTC. The encoded protein is CASSRQRDSYEQYF.

This clonotype appeared a few times. V usage is TRBV2 and J usage is TRBJ2-1, with D unresolved. Looked up from germline, CDR1 is SNHLY and CDR2 is FYNNEI. V was clipped by 2 bases and J by 1 base, with 12 bases between them. CDR3 length equals 16 residues. The chain's CDR3 is CASSELVSRSYNEQFF. CDR3 sequence (DNA): TGTGCCAGCAGTGAATTGGTTAGTCGGTCCTACAATGAGCAGTTCTTC. Complete variable domain (other parts from reference TRBV2 and TRBJ2-1): EPEVTQTPSHQVTQMGQEVILRCVPISNHLYFYWYRQILGQKVEFLVSFYNNEISEKSEIFDDQFSVERPDGSNFTLKIRSTKLEDSAMYFCASSELVSRSYNEQFFGPGTRLTVL.

This sequence joins TRBV5-1 and TRBJ2-7; D not certain. V was pared by 0 bases and J by 0 bases, with 7 bases between. The CDR3 extends over 14 amino acids. CDR1 and CDR2 from the germline V gene are SGHRS and YFSETQ. CDR3 DNA sequence: TGCGCCAGCAGCTTGGATGGCAACTCCTACGAGCAGTACTTC. Translating it yields CASSLDGNSYEQYF.

There are many counts of this clonotype. This chain connects TRBV6-2 or TRBV6-3 to TRBJ1-5; 10 positions agree with TRBD1. V lost 3 bases, J lost 7 bases, and 6 bases stayed unmatched. This CDR3 has 15 residues. CDR1 and CDR2 (germline): MNHEY, SVGEGT. This CDR3 is CASSYRQGAGQPQHF. As DNA, the CDR3 is TGTGCCAGCAGTTATAGACAGGGGGCCGGGCAGCCCCAGCATTTT.

At least ten counts were recorded for this clonotype. The chain carries TRBV5-1 and TRBJ2-2, with D possibly being TRBD1 (6 bases). The length of the CDR3 is 17 residues. CDR1 and CDR2 (germline): SGHRS, YFSETQ. Trimming removed 0 bases at V and 6 bases at J, with 18 bases between. CDR3 loop: CASSLGKGVGLAGELFF. In DNA, the CDR3 is TGCGCCAGCAGCTTGGGAAAGGGGGTAGGCCTCGCCGGGGAGCTGTTTTTT.

Many counts were recorded for this clonotype. In DNA form, the CDR3 reads TGCGCCAGCAGCCAGGAACAGGGGGCCCCCTCTGGGGCCAACGTCCTGACTTTC. Translation gives CASSQEQGAPSGANVLTF. The chain couples TRBV4-1 to TRBJ2-6; 9 bases agree with TRBD1. With 3 bases clipped from V and 0 bases from J, the junction kept 6 bases outside the gene matches. Germline CDR1 reads MGHRA; CDR2 reads YSYEKL. This CDR3 is built from 18 residues.

This clonotype was seen many times. The CDR3 reads CAWSLLTSGSYNEQFF. The CDR3 nucleotides are TGTGCCTGGAGCCTCCTCACTAGCGGGAGCTACAATGAGCAGTTCTTC. The chain employs TRBV30 and TRBJ2-1; the match to TRBD2 covers 11 bases. CDR3 length: 16 amino acids. V lost 3 bases, J lost 3 bases, and 7 bases stayed unmatched. Germline V gene data show CDR1 as GTSNPN and CDR2 as SVGIG (reference sequence).

There are many counts of this clonotype. The chain is built from TRBV29-1 and TRBJ2-1, with D possibly being TRBD2 (7 bases). Germline V gene sequence: CDR1 SQVTM, CDR2 ANQGSEA. V shed 6 bases and J shed 6 bases, with 18 bases lying between them. The CDR3 runs to 14 residues. CDR3: CSVEPGEGGNEQFF. CDR3 DNA sequence: TGCAGCGTGGAACCAGGGGAGGGAGGCAATGAGCAGTTCTTC.

This clonotype has more than one count but fewer than ten. A much bigger clone sits one base away, suggesting this may be a read error. The chain uses TRBV29-1 and TRBJ2-1; 11 nucleotides match TRBD2. V was clipped by 3 bases and J by 12 bases; unmatched bases: 10. Germline lookup yields CDR1 SQVTM and CDR2 ANQGSEA. This CDR3 contains 14 residues. The CDR3 coding sequence is TGCAGCGTTGAGACTAGCGGGAAAGGGTCTGGGCAGTTCTTC. Translation: CSVETSGKGSGQFF.

The rearrangement links TRBV6-2 or TRBV6-3 to TRBJ2-1, with D possibly TRBD1 on 6 matching bases. Trimming left V 5 bases short and J 0 bases short, with 11 bases between. This CDR3 is 15 amino acids long. Germline CDR1 MNHEY, CDR2 SVGEGT. The CDR3 nucleotides are TGTGCCAGCAGTGACAGGCGGAGCTCCTACAATGAGCAGTTCTTC. Its translation is CASSDRRSSYNEQFF.

The sample holds many counts of this clonotype. The V and J genes are TRBV2 and TRBJ2-7, with 10 bases matching TRBD1. V was clipped by 2 bases and J by 3 bases; unmatched bases: 10. The V gene's germline CDR1 is SNHLY and CDR2 FYNNEI. The CDR3 spans 17 residues. For the CDR3, the DNA is TGTGCCAGCAGTGAATCCCAAGGACAGGGGGTTTACTACGAGCAGTACTTC. Its translation is CASSESQGQGVYYEQYF.

This clonotype has at least ten counts. CDR3 sequence reads: CSARDGETQYF. CDR3 bases: TGCAGTGCTAGAGATGGAGAGACCCAGTACTTC. The chain couples TRBV20-1 to TRBJ2-5; D not resolved. The V and J ends lost 0 bases and 4 bases respectively, with 3 bases between them. This CDR3 is 11 amino acids long. Per germline, CDR1 DFQATT and CDR2 SNEGSKA (reference sequence).

This clonotype has a count of ten or more. J is TRBJ1-4 and V is TRBV6-1, with 9 bases that match TRBD1. This CDR3 has 13 residues. Germline V lookup: CDR1 MNHNS, CDR2 SASEGT. The trim removed 6 bases at V and 13 bases at J, leaving 9 bases unmatched. CDR3 in amino acids: CASRRDRVGGLFF. CDR3 bases: TGTGCCAGCAGGAGGGACAGGGTAGGAGGACTGTTTTTT.

This clonotype has ten or more counts. The chain employs TRBV11-2 and TRBJ2-1; D is perhaps TRBD2 (9 bases). Germline loops: CDR1 SGHAT, CDR2 FQNNGV. Trimming took off 5 bases at V and 0 bases at J, with 26 bases between the two ends. The CDR3 is made up of 20 amino acids. The CDR3 is CASSLRLQGAGGSSYNEQFF. The CDR3 DNA reads TGTGCCAGCAGCCTTCGTTTGCAGGGGGCGGGAGGGAGCTCCTACAATGAGCAGTTCTTC. Full variable domain (remainder filled in from reference TRBV11-2 and TRBJ2-1): EAGVAQSPRYKIIEKRQSVAFWCNPISGHATLYWYQQILGQGPKLLIQFQNNGVVDDSQLPKDRFSAERLKGVDSTLKIQPAKLEDSAVYLCASSLRLQGAGGSSYNEQFFGPGTRLTVL.

The table lists this clonotype with many counts. V usage is TRBV5-1 and J usage is TRBJ1-1, with D possibly TRBD1 on 5 matching bases. The CDR3 sequence is 16 residues long. V lost 1 base and J 0 bases, leaving 13 bases between the germline ends. CDR1 and CDR2 (germline): SGHRS, YFSETQ. For the CDR3, the DNA is TGCGCCAGCAGCTTGAATACAGACAGAATGAACACTGAAGCTTTCTTT. Translation gives CASSLNTDRMNTEAFF.

This clonotype was seen many times. V is TRBV12-3 or TRBV12-4 and J is TRBJ1-1, with no clear D. V was clipped by 9 bases and J by 1 base, with 18 bases between them. The CDR3 is 15 residues long. In DNA, the CDR3 is TGTGCCAGTGATCCAGGAGGGATGGCGAACACTGAAGCTTTCTTT. This translates into CASDPGGMANTEAFF.

A few counts support this clonotype. This chain connects TRBV19 to TRBJ2-6; D may be TRBD2 (5 bases). Germline CDR1 is LNHDA and CDR2 is SQIVND (reference sequence). This CDR3 spans 17 amino acids. V lost 3 bases and J 2 bases, leaving 14 bases between the germline ends. CDR3 amino acids: CASSIWRLEAGANVLTF. DNA of the CDR3: TGTGCCAGTAGTATCTGGAGGTTAGAGGCTGGGGCCAACGTCCTGACTTTC.

A remark on this clonotype: A single base separates this from a much larger clone, so it may be a read error. The J gene is TRBJ2-3, the V gene TRBV18, with D unresolved. This CDR3 spans 14 amino acids. Looked up from germline, CDR1 is KGHSH and CDR2 is LQKENI. The CDR3 DNA reads TGTACCAGCTCACCACCGATCCGCACAGATACGCAGTATTTT. It yields the protein CTSSPPIRTDTQYF.

Comment on this clonotype: A much more abundant neighbour one base away suggests this may be a read error. CDR3 in DNA: TGTGCCAGCAGTTTAGCGGTCAGTAGTCGGGGCGATGAGCAGTTCTTC. It specifies CASSLAVSSRGDEQFF. The V gene is TRBV12-3 or TRBV12-4, the J gene TRBJ2-1; tentatively, D is TRBD1 or TRBD2 (5 bases each). CDR3 size: 16 residues. Trimming left V 0 bases short and J 8 bases short, with 17 bases between.

There are many counts of this clonotype. The chain employs TRBV20-1 and TRBJ2-5; D might be TRBD1 (5 bases). Between the trimmed V and J ends, which lost 8 bases and 2 bases, there was a span of 12 bases. The CDR3 totals 12 residues. Germline CDR1 and CDR2: DFQATT and SNEGSKA (reference sequence). The CDR3 loop is CSFRAAQETQYF. The CDR3 DNA reads as TGCAGTTTCAGGGCGGCTCAAGAGACCCAGTACTTC.

The chain combines TRBV5-1 with TRBJ1-1, with D tentatively TRBD1 (5 bases). V was cut by 1 base and J by 1 base, with 11 bases left in between. This CDR3 has 15 amino acids. Germline CDR1 and CDR2: SGHRS and YFSETQ. CDR3 protein: CASSLWLTANTEAFF. The DNA for the CDR3 is TGCGCCAGCAGCTTGTGGCTGACAGCGAACACTGAAGCTTTCTTT.